Below, 18 T cell receptor beta chains from the same sample are listed, as sequenced in a study of blood T cells in healthy people across ages. A second PCR of 7 to 11 cycles used a sample-barcoded 5' primer and a J-beta primer mix. In TCRdb, the 5' RACE reads were re-called with MiXCR into one record per CDR3 protein. This table has over 1.5 million distinct CDR3 sequences, roughly 52% appearing once. Sequencing input: blood. All receptors derive from a woman aged 35 to 49 in good health.

This sequence joins TRBV7-2 and TRBJ2-4; TRBD2 might be the D (5 bases). The length of the CDR3 is 16 residues. Germline lookup yields CDR1 SGHTA and CDR2 FQGNSA. The V and J ends lost 5 bases and 6 bases respectively, with 20 bases between them. CDR3 loop: CASSPSPRVGRNIQYF. CDR3 sequence (DNA): TGTGCCAGCAGCCCGTCCCCGAGGGTGGGGAGAAACATTCAGTACTTC.

This sequence joins TRBV7-8 and TRBJ1-5; D uncertain. The CDR3 length is 17 residues. V lost 6 bases to trimming and J lost 0 bases, with 18 bases between them. The germline gives CDR1 SGHVS, CDR2 FQNEAQ. The CDR3 DNA sequence: TGTGCCAGCAGTCAATCATTGGCCTTTTATAGCAATCAGCCCCAGCATTTT. Protein: CASSQSLAFYSNQPQHF.

The chain couples TRBV7-2 to TRBJ2-3; TRBD1 agrees at 7 bases. V lost 1 base to trimming and J lost 4 bases; unmatched junction nucleotides: 8. Germline-derived CDR1 and CDR2 are SGHTA and FQGNSA. CDR3 length equals 16 residues. The CDR3 DNA reads as TGTGCCAGCAGCTTAGTTGGTAGGGGGCGAGCAGATACGCAGTATTTT. Encoded protein: CASSLVGRGRADTQYF.

This clonotype came up a few times. CDR3 sequence: CASSFWDSFYEQYF. The CDR3, as DNA: TGTGCCAGCAGCTTTTGGGACAGTTTTTACGAGCAGTACTTC. This chain joins TRBV7-2 and TRBJ2-7; 7 bases align to TRBD1. This CDR3 is built from 14 residues. The ends lost 3 bases at V and 4 bases at J; junction bases unmatched: 6. The V gene's germline CDR1 is SGHTA and CDR2 FQGNSA.

The J gene is TRBJ1-2, the V gene TRBV20-1; D gene ambiguous. The CDR3 is made up of 13 amino acids. The germline V gene encodes CDR1 DFQATT and CDR2 SNEGSKA (reference sequence). Trimming took 0 bases from V and 7 from J, leaving 12 bases between them. The CDR3 DNA is TGCAGTGCTAGAGATCCGAGAACACGTGGCTACACCTTC. Protein sequence: CSARDPRTRGYTF.

This CDR3 is CASSQGQSPDTQYF. The CDR3 nucleotides read TGCGCCAGCAGCCAGGGACAGTCACCAGATACGCAGTATTTT. The chain is built from TRBV4-1 and TRBJ2-3, with 7 positions matching TRBD1. The CDR3 spans 14 residues. J was trimmed by 4 bases and V by 3 bases; bases with no gene match: 4. Germline V gives CDR1 MGHRA, CDR2 YSYEKL.

There are a few counts of this clonotype. V usage is TRBV7-2 and J usage is TRBJ2-7; 9 bases match TRBD1. CDR3 length: 16 amino acids. V lost 4 bases to trimming and J lost 5 bases; unmatched junction nucleotides: 12. Germline CDR1 and CDR2: SGHTA and FQGNSA. This chain's CDR3 is CASSSRTGTGLDEQYF. DNA of the CDR3: TGTGCCAGCAGCTCCCGAACCGGGACAGGGTTAGACGAGCAGTACTTC.

This sequence joins TRBV20-1 and TRBJ2-7, with 7 bases lining up with TRBD1. This CDR3 region has 14 residues. The V gene's germline CDR1 is DFQATT and CDR2 SNEGSKA (reference sequence). V shed 4 bases and J 0 bases; nucleotides not matched to a gene: 6. The chain's CDR3 is CSAIKDRSSYEQYF. CDR3 sequence (DNA): TGCAGTGCTATCAAGGACAGGAGCTCCTACGAGCAGTACTTC.

This clonotype was counted ten times or more. The CDR3 bases are TGTGCCAGCAGTTTATTAGGACAGACTCAAGAGACCCAGTACTTC. Protein sequence: CASSLLGQTQETQYF. The chain employs TRBV7-4 and TRBJ2-5, with D possibly TRBD1 on 6 matching bases. V lost 6 bases and J 2 bases, leaving 16 bases between the germline ends. The CDR3 contains 15 residues. Germline CDR1 reads SGHVT; CDR2 reads SQSDAQ.

The V and J genes are TRBV20-1 and TRBJ2-5, with TRBD2 identical over 8 bases. CDR3 length: 14 residues. The ends lost 4 bases at V and 4 bases at J; junction bases unmatched: 8. Germline V lookup: CDR1 DFQATT, CDR2 SNEGSKA (reference sequence). The CDR3 loop is CSAITLAGTETQYF. CDR3 nucleotides: TGCAGTGCTATCACTTTAGCGGGGACAGAGACCCAGTACTTC.

The CDR3 nucleotides read TGTGCCAGCAGTTTATCGGCAGGGTTCCACGAGCAGTACTTC. This codes for CASSLSAGFHEQYF. The V call is TRBV27, the J call TRBJ2-7; D might be TRBD1 (5 bases). Germline V gives CDR1 MNHEY, CDR2 SMNVEV (reference sequence). V dropped 0 bases and J dropped 5 bases, with 11 bases sitting between them. The CDR3 loop spans 14 amino acids.

This chain joins TRBV4-2 and TRBJ2-5; D is unresolved. Trimming shortened V by 7 bases and J by 2 bases, and 11 bases separated the two germline ends. The CDR3 loop spans 13 amino acids. Germline V gives CDR1 LGHNA, CDR2 YNFKEQ. Here the CDR3 reads CASIRLIQETQYF. The CDR3 nucleotides read TGTGCCAGCATCCGATTGATTCAAGAGACCCAGTACTTC.

The CDR3: CASSQHTGTPIQETQYF. Written as DNA, the CDR3 is TGTGCCAGCAGCCAACATACCGGGACACCGATTCAAGAGACCCAGTACTTC. This chain connects TRBV14 to TRBJ2-5, with D possibly matching TRBD1 (6 bases). The CDR3 loop spans 17 amino acids. V was shortened by 2 bases and J by 2 bases, with 18 bases between the two germline ends. CDR1 is SGHDN, CDR2 FVKESK, per germline.

The rearrangement uses TRBV20-1 and TRBJ1-5; maybe TRBD1 (6 bases). The CDR3 runs 15 residues. Germline V gene sequence: CDR1 DFQATT, CDR2 SNEGSKA (reference sequence). V was pared by 0 bases and J by 7 bases, with 16 bases between. The CDR3 nucleotides read TGCAGTGCTAGAGACTCCACAGGGAGAGGACAGCCCCAGCATTTT. It codes for CSARDSTGRGQPQHF.

This chain links TRBV9 with TRBJ2-1, with 14 bases matching TRBD2. V lost 3 bases and J lost 7; bases outside the gene matches: 6. CDR1 is SGDLS and CDR2 is YYNGEE in the germline V gene. The length of the CDR3 is 16 residues. The CDR3 DNA follows: TGTGCCAGCAGCGGGGGACTAGCGGGGGTTTGGAATGAGCAGTTCTTC. Amino acid sequence: CASSGGLAGVWNEQFF. The full variable domain, in which reference TRBV9 and TRBJ2-1 provide the parts outside the CDR3, is DSGVTQTPKHLITATGQRVTLRCSPRSGDLSVYWYQQSLDQGLQFLIQYYNGEERAKGNILERFSAQQFPDLHSELNLSSLELGDSALYFCASSGGLAGVWNEQFFGPGTRLTVL.

This chain connects TRBV10-2 to TRBJ2-7; 8 nucleotides match TRBD1. Germline assignment: CDR1 WSHSY and CDR2 SAAADI. This CDR3 comprises 15 residues. Losses at the gene ends were 2 bases for V and 2 bases for J; bases not matched to a gene: 5. In DNA, the CDR3 is TGCGCCAGCAGTGAGGGACAGGGCCCCACCTACGAGCAGTACTTC. It codes for CASSEGQGPTYEQYF.

The rearrangement joins TRBV29-1 to TRBJ2-3, with 10 bases identical to TRBD1. The CDR3 has 17 residues. Germline lookup yields CDR1 SQVTM and CDR2 ANQGSEA. V was pared by 3 bases and J by 0 bases, with 9 bases of the junction left unmatched. CDR3 coding DNA: TGCAGCGTTGAGGGGGACAGGGGATCCTCTAGCACAGATACGCAGTATTTT. Its translation is CSVEGDRGSSSTDTQYF.

The V gene is TRBV29-1, the J gene TRBJ1-1; 9 bases fit TRBD1. V lost 6 bases, J lost 8 bases, and 7 bases stayed unmatched. CDR1 SQVTM and CDR2 ANQGSEA come from the germline V gene. The CDR3 is 12 residues long. CDR3 DNA: TGCAGCGTCTGCCTCACAGGGGGCGAAGCTTTCTTT. Encoded protein: CSVCLTGGEAFF.